This T cell receptor (beta chain) was obtained from a study of post-analysis software for immune sequencing data. Study as a whole: Included courses were relapsing-remitting and secondary progressive multiple sclerosis; progressive-relapsing multiple sclerosis was also included.

cDNA libraries for TCR beta contained unique molecular identifiers. TCRdb reprocessed the PCR reads with MiXCR, giving one entry per CDR3 protein. The data hold about 620,000 distinct CDR3 sequences, with around 44% observed a single time. This CDR3 region has 12 residues. V shed 8 bases and J shed 2 bases, with 10 bases lying between them. Per the germline V gene, CDR1 is MNHNY and CDR2 is SVGAGI (reference sequence). Study-level results: Comparison with controls showed significantly lower normalized Chao1 diversity in multiple sclerosis patients. Same-batch samples co-clustered strongly by F measure. Higher frequency in patients than in controls was seen for roughly five TRBV segments, with TRBV5-6, TRBV5-1 and TRBV20-1 among them.

About this clonotype: Its specificity is unknown.

The gene calls are TRBV6-6 and TRBJ2-7; D is ambiguous. Sequenced material: blood. The TCR was taken from a girl aged 10-17 years with multiple sclerosis. CDR3 sequence reads: CASGDWAYEQYF. CDR3 nucleotide sequence: TGTGCCAGCGGCGACTGGGCCTACGAGCAGTACTTC.